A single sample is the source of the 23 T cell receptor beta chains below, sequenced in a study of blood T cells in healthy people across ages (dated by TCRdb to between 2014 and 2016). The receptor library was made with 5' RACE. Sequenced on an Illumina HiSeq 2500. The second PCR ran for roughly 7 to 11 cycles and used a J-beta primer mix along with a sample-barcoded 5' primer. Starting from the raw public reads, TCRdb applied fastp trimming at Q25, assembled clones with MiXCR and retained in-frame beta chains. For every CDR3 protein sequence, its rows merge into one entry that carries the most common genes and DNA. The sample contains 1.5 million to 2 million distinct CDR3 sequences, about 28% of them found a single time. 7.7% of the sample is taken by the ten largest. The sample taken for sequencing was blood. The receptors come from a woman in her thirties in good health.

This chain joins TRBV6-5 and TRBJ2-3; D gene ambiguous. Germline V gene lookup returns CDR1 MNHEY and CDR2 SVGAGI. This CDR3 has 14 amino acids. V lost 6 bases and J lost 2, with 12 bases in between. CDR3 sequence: CASSRAVDTDTQYF. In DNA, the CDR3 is TGTGCCAGCAGCCGGGCCGTAGACACAGATACGCAGTATTTT.

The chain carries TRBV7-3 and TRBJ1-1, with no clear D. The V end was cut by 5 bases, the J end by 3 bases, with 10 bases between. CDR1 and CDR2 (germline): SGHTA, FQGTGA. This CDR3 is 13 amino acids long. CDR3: CASSRYMDTEAFF. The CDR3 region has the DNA TGTGCCAGCAGCCGGTACATGGACACTGAAGCTTTCTTT. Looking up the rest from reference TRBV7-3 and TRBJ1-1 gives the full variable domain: GAGVSQTPSNKVTEKGKYVELRCDPISGHTALYWYRQSLGQGPEFLIYFQGTGAADDSGLPNDRFFAVRPEGSVSTLKIQRTERGDSAVYLCASSRYMDTEAFFGQGTRLTVV.

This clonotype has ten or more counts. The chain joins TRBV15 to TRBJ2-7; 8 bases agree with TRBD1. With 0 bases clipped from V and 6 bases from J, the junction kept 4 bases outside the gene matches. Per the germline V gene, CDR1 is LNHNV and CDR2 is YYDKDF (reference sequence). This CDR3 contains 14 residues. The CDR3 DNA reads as TGTGCCACCAGCAGAGAGGCAGGGGGCGGCGAGCAGTACTTC. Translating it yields CATSREAGGGEQYF.

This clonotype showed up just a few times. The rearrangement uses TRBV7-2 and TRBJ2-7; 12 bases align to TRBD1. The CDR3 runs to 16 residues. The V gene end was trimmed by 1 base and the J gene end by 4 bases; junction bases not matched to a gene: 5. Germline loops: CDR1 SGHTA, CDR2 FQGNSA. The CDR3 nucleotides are TGTGCCAGCAGCTTAGGAGGGACAGGGGGCTTGTACGAGCAGTACTTC. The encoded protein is CASSLGGTGGLYEQYF. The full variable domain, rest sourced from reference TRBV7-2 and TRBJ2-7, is GAGVSQSPSNKVTEKGKDVELRCDPISGHTALYWYRQSLGQGLEFLIYFQGNSAPDKSGLPSDRFSAERTGGSVSTLTIQRTQQEDSAVYLCASSLGGTGGLYEQYFGPGTRLTVT.

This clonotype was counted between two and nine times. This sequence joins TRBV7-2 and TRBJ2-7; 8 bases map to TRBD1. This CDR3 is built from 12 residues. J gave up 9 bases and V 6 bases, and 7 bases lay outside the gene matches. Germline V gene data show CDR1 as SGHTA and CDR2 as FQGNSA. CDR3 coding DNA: TGTGCCAGCAGAGGGACAGGTTATATGCAGTACTTC. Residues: CASRGTGYMQYF.

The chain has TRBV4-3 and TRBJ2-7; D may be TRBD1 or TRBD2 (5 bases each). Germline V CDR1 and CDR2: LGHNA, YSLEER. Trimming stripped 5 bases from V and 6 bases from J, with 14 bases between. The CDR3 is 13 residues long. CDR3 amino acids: CASSKGRCVEQYF. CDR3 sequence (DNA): TGCGCCAGCAGCAAGGGACGGTGTGTCGAGCAGTACTTC.

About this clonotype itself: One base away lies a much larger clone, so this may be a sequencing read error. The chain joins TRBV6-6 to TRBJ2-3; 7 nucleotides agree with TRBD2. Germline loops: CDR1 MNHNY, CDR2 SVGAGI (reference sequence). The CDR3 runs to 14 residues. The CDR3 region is CASTISGNTGTQYF. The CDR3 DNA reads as TGTGCCAGCACCATAAGCGGGAACACAGGTACGCAGTATTTT.

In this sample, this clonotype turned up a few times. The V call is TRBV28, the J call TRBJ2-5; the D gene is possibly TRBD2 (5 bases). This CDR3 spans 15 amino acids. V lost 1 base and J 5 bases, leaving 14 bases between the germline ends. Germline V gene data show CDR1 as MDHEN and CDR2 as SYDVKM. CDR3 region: CASSLYLEGMETQYF. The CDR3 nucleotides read TGTGCCAGCAGTTTATATTTAGAGGGTATGGAGACCCAGTACTTC.

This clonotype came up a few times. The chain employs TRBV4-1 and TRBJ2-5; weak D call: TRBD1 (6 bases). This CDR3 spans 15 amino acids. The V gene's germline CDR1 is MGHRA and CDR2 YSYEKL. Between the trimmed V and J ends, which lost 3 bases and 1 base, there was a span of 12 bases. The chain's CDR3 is CASSQPGATQETQYF. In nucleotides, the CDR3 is TGCGCCAGCAGCCAGCCAGGGGCCACCCAAGAGACCCAGTACTTC.

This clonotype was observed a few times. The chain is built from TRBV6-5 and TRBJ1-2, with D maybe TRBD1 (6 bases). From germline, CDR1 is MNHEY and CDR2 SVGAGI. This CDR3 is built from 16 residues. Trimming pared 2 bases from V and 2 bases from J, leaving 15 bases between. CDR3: CASSYRGARGNYGYTF. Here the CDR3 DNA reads TGTGCCAGCAGTTACCGGGGGGCCCGGGGAAACTATGGCTACACCTTC.

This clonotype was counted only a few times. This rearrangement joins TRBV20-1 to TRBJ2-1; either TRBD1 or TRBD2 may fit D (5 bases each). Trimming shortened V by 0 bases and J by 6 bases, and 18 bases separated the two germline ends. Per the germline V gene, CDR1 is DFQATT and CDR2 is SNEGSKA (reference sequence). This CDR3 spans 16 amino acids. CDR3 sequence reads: CSAREYQATGGNEQFF. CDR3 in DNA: TGCAGTGCTAGAGAGTATCAAGCCACTGGGGGCAATGAGCAGTTCTTC.

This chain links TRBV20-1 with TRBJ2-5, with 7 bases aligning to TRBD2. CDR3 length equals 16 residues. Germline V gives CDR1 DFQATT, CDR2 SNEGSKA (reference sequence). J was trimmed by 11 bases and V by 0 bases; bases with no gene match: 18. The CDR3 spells CSARETRLAPPNEQYF. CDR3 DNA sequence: TGCAGTGCTAGAGAAACGAGACTAGCCCCCCCCAATGAGCAGTACTTC.

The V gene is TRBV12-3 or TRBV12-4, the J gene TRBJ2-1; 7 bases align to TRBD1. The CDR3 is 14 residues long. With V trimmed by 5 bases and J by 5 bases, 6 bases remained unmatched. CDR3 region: CASSHRDSNNEQFF. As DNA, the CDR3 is TGTGCCAGCAGTCACCGGGACAGTAACAATGAGCAGTTCTTC.

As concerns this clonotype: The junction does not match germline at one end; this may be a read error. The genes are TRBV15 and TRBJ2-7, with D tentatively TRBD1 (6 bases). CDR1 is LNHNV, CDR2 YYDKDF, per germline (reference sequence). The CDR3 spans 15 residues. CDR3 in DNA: TGTGCCGCCAGCAGAGGAGACAGGTACTCCTACGAGCAGTACTTC. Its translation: CAASRGDRYSYEQYF.

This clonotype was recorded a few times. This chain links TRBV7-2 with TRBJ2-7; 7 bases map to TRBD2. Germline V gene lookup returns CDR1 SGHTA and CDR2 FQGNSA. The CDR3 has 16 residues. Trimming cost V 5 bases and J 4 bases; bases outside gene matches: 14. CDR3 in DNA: TGTGCCAGCAGCGCGTTTCGAGGCGGGGGTTTTTACGAGCAGTACTTC. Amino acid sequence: CASSAFRGGGFYEQYF.

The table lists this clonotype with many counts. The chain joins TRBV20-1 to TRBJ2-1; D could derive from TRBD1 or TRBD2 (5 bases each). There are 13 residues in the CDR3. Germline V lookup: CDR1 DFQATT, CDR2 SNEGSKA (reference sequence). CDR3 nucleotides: TGCACCGCGAGGGGTGAAGGGTACAATGAGCAGTTCTTC. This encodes CTARGEGYNEQFF.

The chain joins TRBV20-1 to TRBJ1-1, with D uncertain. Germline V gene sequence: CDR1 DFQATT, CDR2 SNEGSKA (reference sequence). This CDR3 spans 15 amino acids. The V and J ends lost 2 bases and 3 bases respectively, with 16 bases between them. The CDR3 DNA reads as TGCAGTGCTAGACCCCCTGGAGCGGGATACACTGAAGCTTTCTTT. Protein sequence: CSARPPGAGYTEAFF.

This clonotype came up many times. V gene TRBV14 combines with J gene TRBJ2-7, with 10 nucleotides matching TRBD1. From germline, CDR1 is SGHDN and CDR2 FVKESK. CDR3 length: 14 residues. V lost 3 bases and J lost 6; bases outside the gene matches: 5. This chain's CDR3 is CASSHPGQGSEQYF. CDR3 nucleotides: TGTGCCAGCAGCCACCCGGGACAGGGGAGCGAGCAGTACTTC.

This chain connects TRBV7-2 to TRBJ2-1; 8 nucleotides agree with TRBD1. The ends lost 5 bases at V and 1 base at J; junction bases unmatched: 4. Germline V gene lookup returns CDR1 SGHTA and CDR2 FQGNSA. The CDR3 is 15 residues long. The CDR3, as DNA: TGTGCCAGCAGCGGCTGGACAGGGTCCTACAATGAGCAGTTCTTC. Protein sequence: CASSGWTGSYNEQFF.

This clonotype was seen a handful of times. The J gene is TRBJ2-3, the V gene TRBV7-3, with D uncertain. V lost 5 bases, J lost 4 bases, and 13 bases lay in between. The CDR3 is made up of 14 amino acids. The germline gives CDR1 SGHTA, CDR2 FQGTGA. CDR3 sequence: CASSLQLESDTQYF. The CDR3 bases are TGTGCCAGCAGCCTCCAATTAGAATCAGATACGCAGTATTTT.

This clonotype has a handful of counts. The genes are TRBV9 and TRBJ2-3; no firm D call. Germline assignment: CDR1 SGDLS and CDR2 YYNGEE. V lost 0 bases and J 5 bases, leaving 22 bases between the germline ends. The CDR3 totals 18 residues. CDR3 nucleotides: TGTGCCAGCAGCGTAGAAGGATTGAGTGGGTCTTTCCGAGATACGCAGTATTTT. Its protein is CASSVEGLSGSFRDTQYF.

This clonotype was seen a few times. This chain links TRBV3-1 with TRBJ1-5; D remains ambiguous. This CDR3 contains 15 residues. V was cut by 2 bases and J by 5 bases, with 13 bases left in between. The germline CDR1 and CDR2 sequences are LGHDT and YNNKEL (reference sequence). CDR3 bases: TGTGCCAGCAGCCAATTATCTGGGCAGGATCAGCCCCAGCATTTT. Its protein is CASSQLSGQDQPQHF. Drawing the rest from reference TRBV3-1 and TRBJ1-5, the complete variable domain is DTAVSQTPKYLVTQMGNDKSIKCEQNLGHDTMYWYKQDSKKFLKIMFSYNNKELIINETVPNRFSPKSPDKAHLNLHINSLELGDSAVYFCASSQLSGQDQPQHFGDGTRLSIL.

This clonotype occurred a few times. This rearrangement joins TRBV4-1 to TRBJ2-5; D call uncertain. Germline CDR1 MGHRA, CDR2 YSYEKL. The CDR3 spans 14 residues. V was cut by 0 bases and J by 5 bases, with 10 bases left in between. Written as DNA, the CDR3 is TGCGCCAGCAGCCAAGACCCAGCGAAGGAGACCCAGTACTTC. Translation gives CASSQDPAKETQYF.